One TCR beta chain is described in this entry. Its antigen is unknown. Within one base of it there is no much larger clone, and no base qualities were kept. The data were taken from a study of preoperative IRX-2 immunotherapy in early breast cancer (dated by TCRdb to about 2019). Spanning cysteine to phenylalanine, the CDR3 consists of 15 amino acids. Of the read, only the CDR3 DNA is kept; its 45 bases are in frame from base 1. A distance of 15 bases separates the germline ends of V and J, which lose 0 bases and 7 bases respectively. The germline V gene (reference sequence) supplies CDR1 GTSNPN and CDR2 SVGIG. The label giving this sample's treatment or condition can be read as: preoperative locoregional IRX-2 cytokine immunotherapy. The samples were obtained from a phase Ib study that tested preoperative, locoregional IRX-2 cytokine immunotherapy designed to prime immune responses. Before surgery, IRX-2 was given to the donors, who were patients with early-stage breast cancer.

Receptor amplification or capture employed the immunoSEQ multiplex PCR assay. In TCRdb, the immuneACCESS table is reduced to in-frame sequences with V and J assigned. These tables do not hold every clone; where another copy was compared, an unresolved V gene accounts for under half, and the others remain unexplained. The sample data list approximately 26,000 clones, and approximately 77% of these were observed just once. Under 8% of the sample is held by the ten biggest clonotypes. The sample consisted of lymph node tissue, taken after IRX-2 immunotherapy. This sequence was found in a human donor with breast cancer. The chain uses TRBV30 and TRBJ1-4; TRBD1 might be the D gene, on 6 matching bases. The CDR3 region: CAWSVRKGGGEKLFF. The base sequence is TGTGCCTGGAGTGTACGTAAAGGGGGAGGTGAAAAACTGTTTTTT.